The source of this T cell receptor (beta chain) is a study of T-cell memory formation after mild COVID-19. Each CDR3 protein is one row after TCRdb ran MiXCR on the 5' RACE reads. This sample has hundreds of thousands of distinct CDR3 sequences, with around 21% found just once. CDR3 length: 12 residues. CDR1 is LGHDT and CDR2 is YNNKEL in the germline V gene (reference sequence). Trimming left V 6 bases short and J 3 bases short, with 9 bases between. This TCR was recovered from an adult woman who had mild COVID-19 (a few samples of this study predate the infection). Cell type and time point are not known. The sample was PBMCs or a T cell subset sorted from them (not recorded which). The rearrangement uses TRBV3-1 and TRBJ2-7; D not resolved. The CDR3 spells CASSTSFYEQYF. The DNA for the CDR3 is TGTGCCAGCAGTACAAGTTTCTACGAGCAGTACTTC.